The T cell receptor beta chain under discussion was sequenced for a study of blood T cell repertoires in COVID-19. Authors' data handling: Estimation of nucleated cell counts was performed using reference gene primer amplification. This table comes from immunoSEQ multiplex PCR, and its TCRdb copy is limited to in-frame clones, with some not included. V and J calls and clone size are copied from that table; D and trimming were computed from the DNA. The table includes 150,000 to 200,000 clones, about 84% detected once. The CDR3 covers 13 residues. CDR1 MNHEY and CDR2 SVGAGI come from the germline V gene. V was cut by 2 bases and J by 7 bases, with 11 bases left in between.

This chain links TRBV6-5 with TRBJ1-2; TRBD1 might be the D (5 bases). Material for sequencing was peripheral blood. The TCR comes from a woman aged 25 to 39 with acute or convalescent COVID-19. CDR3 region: CASSYGEQAGYTF. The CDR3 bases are TGTGCCAGCAGTTACGGGGAACAGGCTGGCTACACCTTC.